Shown below are 30 T cell receptor beta chains from a single sample sequenced in a study of T cell responses to AZD1222 COVID-19 vaccine. TCRdb's table, derived via immunoSEQ multiplex PCR, lists solely in-frame clones and lacks some. This sample has 130,000 or so clones; roughly 93% occur once, and the top ten carry more than 0.7%. Specimen: peripheral blood, collected on day 0 of MenACWY control vaccination. The origin of the receptors is an adult in good health.

The chain is built from TRBV9 and TRBJ1-2, with D possibly TRBD1 on 6 matching bases. This CDR3 is 16 amino acids long. V was shortened by 3 bases and J by 6 bases, with 21 bases between the two germline ends. CDR1 SGDLS and CDR2 YYNGEE come from the germline V gene. CDR3 bases: TGTGCCAGCAGCGCCCATCGGGGGCCAGGAGGGGATGGCTACACCTTC. Amino acids: CASSAHRGPGGDGYTF. The variable domain in full, completed from reference TRBV9 and TRBJ1-2, reads DSGVTQTPKHLITATGQRVTLRCSPRSGDLSVYWYQQSLDQGLQFLIQYYNGEERAKGNILERFSAQQFPDLHSELNLSSLELGDSALYFCASSAHRGPGGDGYTFGSGTRLTVV.

V is TRBV27 and J is TRBJ2-7; 8 bases match TRBD2. This CDR3 comprises 13 residues. CDR1 and CDR2 from the germline V gene are MNHEY and SMNVEV (reference sequence). Trimming at V came to 6 bases and at J to 2 bases, leaving 3 bases not matched to a gene. In DNA form, the CDR3 reads TGTGCCAGCAGCCGACTAGCGCCCTACGAGCAGTACTTC. Translation: CASSRLAPYEQYF.

The rearrangement uses TRBV29-1 and TRBJ1-1, with D tentatively TRBD1 (5 bases). Germline V gene data show CDR1 as SQVTM and CDR2 as ANQGSEA. The CDR3 runs 13 residues. V was pared by 8 bases and J by 1 base, with 14 bases between. CDR3 nucleotide sequence: TGCAGCTCTCGGACACTCAAGAACACTGAAGCTTTCTTT. Amino acid sequence: CSSRTLKNTEAFF.

The rearrangement uses TRBV5-3 and TRBJ2-7, with 13 positions matching TRBD2. TRBV5-3 is placed among ORFs of uncertain function. Unmatched junction bases numbered 1, after V lost 0 bases and J lost 10 bases. This CDR3 region has 13 residues. This CDR3 reads CARSLEGLAGQYF. The CDR3 region has the DNA TGTGCCAGAAGCTTGGAGGGACTAGCGGGACAGTACTTC.

The gene calls are TRBV5-4 and TRBJ2-7; 10 bases fit TRBD2. Looked up from germline, CDR1 is SGHNT and CDR2 is YYREEE (reference sequence). CDR3 length equals 18 residues. With V trimmed by 4 bases and J by 4 bases, 17 bases remained unmatched. In nucleotides, the CDR3 is TGTGCCAGCAGCCTGCTAGCGGGAGCCGCCTCCGGGGTGTACGAGCAGTACTTC. Translation: CASSLLAGAASGVYEQYF.

Of note for this clone: At one of its ends the junction is not consistent with the germline gene, which may arise from a read error. The J gene is TRBJ2-7, the V gene TRBV6-5; D not certain. The CDR3 runs to 13 residues. From germline, CDR1 is MNHEY and CDR2 SVGAGI. The CDR3 nucleotides are TGTGCCAGCAGAGTGGGATCCTCCCACGAGCAGTACTTC. This sequence encodes CASRVGSSHEQYF.

This sequence joins TRBV5-4 and TRBJ2-1; D may correspond to TRBD1 or TRBD2 (6 bases each). Germline values: CDR1 SGHNT, CDR2 YYREEE (reference sequence). Trimming took off 10 bases at V and 9 bases at J, with 20 bases between the two ends. The CDR3 has 13 amino acids. The CDR3 sequence is CALSQGRSGEQFF. The CDR3 nucleotides read TGTGCCCTTTCCCAGGGGAGGTCGGGTGAGCAGTTCTTC.

The chain recombines TRBV5-1 with TRBJ2-7, with TRBD1 matching over 7 bases. This CDR3 region has 15 residues. Trimming removed 4 bases from V and 0 bases from J; junction bases left unmatched: 7. Germline CDR1 SGHRS, CDR2 YFSETQ. The CDR3 here is CASSSGQESSYEQYF. The CDR3, as DNA: TGCGCCAGCAGCAGCGGACAGGAGAGCTCCTACGAGCAGTACTTC.

The genes are TRBV5-1 and TRBJ1-2; D not certain. CDR3 length equals 15 residues. V was shortened by 0 bases and J by 8 bases, with 17 bases between the two germline ends. Germline V gene sequence: CDR1 SGHRS, CDR2 YFSETQ. CDR3 protein: CASSLAPAPKRGYTF. DNA of the CDR3: TGCGCCAGCAGCTTGGCCCCGGCTCCCAAGAGGGGCTACACCTTC.

The gene calls are TRBV10-3 and TRBJ1-2, with D maybe TRBD1 (5 bases). The CDR3 covers 13 residues. V was clipped by 6 bases and J by 6 bases, with 14 bases between them. CDR1 is ENHRY, CDR2 SYGVKD, per germline. DNA for the CDR3: TGTGCCATCAGAAACCACGGGGGGGATGGCTACACCTTC. Protein sequence: CAIRNHGGDGYTF.

The chain links TRBV6-5 to TRBJ2-1; no definite D call. Germline V lookup: CDR1 MNHEY, CDR2 SVGAGI. The CDR3 extends over 11 amino acids. V lost 8 bases and J 8 bases, leaving 10 bases between the germline ends. CDR3 protein: CASRIWDEQFF. The DNA for the CDR3 is TGTGCCAGCCGAATCTGGGATGAGCAGTTCTTC.

V usage is TRBV2 and J usage is TRBJ1-1; possibly TRBD1 for D (6 bases). Germline loops: CDR1 SNHLY, CDR2 FYNNEI. The CDR3 length is 14 residues. V lost 6 bases to trimming and J lost 0 bases, with 11 bases between them. Here the CDR3 reads CASSKTGVNTEAFF. Here the CDR3 DNA reads TGTGCCAGCAGCAAGACAGGAGTGAACACTGAAGCTTTCTTT. The whole variable domain, remainder taken from reference TRBV2 and TRBJ1-1, is EPEVTQTPSHQVTQMGQEVILRCVPISNHLYFYWYRQILGQKVEFLVSFYNNEISEKSEIFDDQFSVERPDGSNFTLKIRSTKLEDSAMYFCASSKTGVNTEAFFGQGTRLTVV.

The sample holds one count of this clone. The chain links TRBV2 to TRBJ1-1; TRBD1 matches 8 bases. The length of the CDR3 is 16 residues. The V gene's germline CDR1 is SNHLY and CDR2 FYNNEI. The J segment lost 0 bases and the V segment lost 5 bases, leaving 8 bases of the junction unmatched. Here the CDR3 reads CASSPIPGQVNTEAFF. The DNA for the CDR3 is TGTGCCAGCAGTCCCATTCCGGGACAGGTGAACACTGAAGCTTTCTTT.

This chain uses TRBV10-3 with TRBJ1-5, with TRBD1 matching 7 bases. Germline trimming cut 0 bases from V and 5 bases from J; bases unmatched to any gene: 4. The germline V gene has CDR1 ENHRY and CDR2 SYGVKD. The CDR3 is made up of 15 amino acids. As DNA, the CDR3 is TGTGCCATCAGTGAGTCGGACAGGAACTATCAGCCCCAGCATTTT. It translates to CAISESDRNYQPQHF.

The chain uses TRBV15 and TRBJ1-1, with D possibly matching TRBD1 (5 bases). Trimming shortened V by 0 bases and J by 6 bases, and 8 bases separated the two germline ends. The V gene's germline CDR1 is LNHNV and CDR2 YYDKDF (reference sequence). The CDR3 has 13 residues. CDR3 bases: TGTGCCACCAGCAGAGATTGGGGGGCTGAAGCTTTCTTT. It specifies CATSRDWGAEAFF.

This sequence joins TRBV7-9 and TRBJ1-2, with 7 bases fitting TRBD1. Germline V gene sequence: CDR1 SEHNR, CDR2 FQNEAQ (reference sequence). The CDR3 runs 15 residues. V was clipped by 3 bases and J by 1 base; unmatched bases: 5. CDR3 region: CASSLAGGVNYGYTF. The CDR3 nucleotides are TGTGCCAGCAGCTTGGCAGGGGGGGTTAACTATGGCTACACCTTC. The full variable domain, in which reference TRBV7-9 and TRBJ1-2 provide the parts outside the CDR3, is DTGVSQNPRHKITKRGQNVTFRCDPISEHNRLYWYRQTLGQGPEFLTYFQNEAQLEKSRLLSDRFSAERPKGSFSTLEIQRTEQGDSAMYLCASSLAGGVNYGYTFGSGTRLTVV.

The gene calls are TRBV15 and TRBJ2-3; TRBD2 matches 10 bases. CDR1 is LNHNV, CDR2 YYDKDF, per germline (reference sequence). The V segment lost 0 bases and the J segment 3 bases; nucleotides outside the gene matches: 3. The CDR3 is 16 residues long. The CDR3 nucleotides are TGTGCCACCAGCAGAGAGGGACTAGCGTCGACAGATACGCAGTATTTT. It is translated as CATSREGLASTDTQYF.

The chain carries TRBV6-2 or TRBV6-3 and TRBJ2-5; D is possibly TRBD1 (5 bases). Germline V lookup: CDR1 MNHEY, CDR2 SVGEGT. Trimming removed 2 bases at V and 2 bases at J, with 18 bases between. CDR3 length: 17 residues. The CDR3 DNA reads as TGTGCCAGCAGTTACGGGGCAGGGATGATACATCAAGAGACCCAGTACTTC. This encodes CASSYGAGMIHQETQYF.

This clone was detected only once. The chain is built from TRBV19 and TRBJ2-7; 8 bases map to TRBD1. This CDR3 spans 14 amino acids. Trimming took 4 bases from V and 6 from J; bases not matched to a gene: 8. Looked up from germline, CDR1 is LNHDA and CDR2 is SQIVND (reference sequence). The CDR3 sequence is CASSTGDRRGEQYF. CDR3 coding DNA: TGTGCCAGTAGTACCGGGGACAGGCGGGGCGAGCAGTACTTC.

This chain joins TRBV12-3 or TRBV12-4 and TRBJ1-4; D not resolved. This CDR3 has 11 amino acids. V was shortened by 6 bases and J by 5 bases, with 4 bases between the two germline ends. This CDR3 is CASSLNEKLFF. In nucleotides, the CDR3 is TGTGCCAGCAGCCTCAATGAAAAACTGTTTTTT.

This chain uses TRBV19 with TRBJ2-2, with TRBD2 matching over 13 bases. Germline loops: CDR1 LNHDA, CDR2 SQIVND (reference sequence). The CDR3 contains 17 residues. Trimming cost V 5 bases and J 6 bases; bases outside gene matches: 9. The CDR3 reads CASSPRTSGSAAGELFF. CDR3 nucleotides: TGTGCCAGTAGTCCCCGGACTAGCGGGAGTGCGGCCGGGGAGCTGTTTTTT. Full variable domain (remainder filled in from reference TRBV19 and TRBJ2-2): DGGITQSPKYLFRKEGQNVTLSCEQNLNHDAMYWYRQDPGQGLRLIYYSQIVNDFQKGDIAEGYSVSREKKESFPLTVTSAQKNPTAFYLCASSPRTSGSAAGELFFGEGSRLTVL.

The chain employs TRBV6-6 and TRBJ1-4; no definite D call. V was clipped by 0 bases and J by 5 bases, with 1 base between them. The length of the CDR3 is 12 residues. The germline V gene has CDR1 MNHNY and CDR2 SVGAGI (reference sequence). The CDR3: CASSYSNEKLFF. The DNA of the CDR3 is TGTGCCAGCAGTTACTCAAATGAAAAACTGTTTTTT.

The chain employs TRBV10-3 and TRBJ1-5; weak D call: TRBD1 (5 bases). This CDR3 has 15 residues. Per germline, CDR1 ENHRY and CDR2 SYGVKD. Trimming stripped 0 bases from V and 4 bases from J, with 10 bases between. CDR3 protein: CAISESGGPNQPQHF. CDR3 DNA sequence: TGTGCCATCAGTGAGTCTGGGGGTCCTAATCAGCCCCAGCATTTT.

V usage is TRBV19 and J usage is TRBJ2-3, with 9 positions matching TRBD2. This CDR3 spans 19 amino acids. V gave up 0 bases and J gave up 2 bases; unmatched junction bases: 12. CDR1 LNHDA and CDR2 SQIVND come from the germline V gene (reference sequence). The CDR3 loop is CASSIDRRLEREDTDTQYF. The CDR3 DNA sequence: TGTGCCAGTAGTATAGATCGCCGGTTAGAGCGGGAGGACACAGATACGCAGTATTTT.

This sequence joins TRBV3-1 (or the pseudogene TRBV3-2) and TRBJ1-1, with TRBD1 identical over 7 bases. From germline, CDR1 is LGHDT and CDR2 YNNKEL (reference sequence). The length of the CDR3 is 16 residues. V dropped 1 base and J dropped 3; count of bases not matched to a gene: 8. The CDR3 DNA is TGTGCCAGCAGCCAAGGTTTGAGGGGGCCTGACACTGAAGCTTTCTTT. As protein: CASSQGLRGPDTEAFF.

The V and J genes are TRBV19 and TRBJ1-2; D remains ambiguous. CDR1 is LNHDA, CDR2 SQIVND, per germline (reference sequence). V was trimmed by 3 bases and J by 7 bases, leaving 12 bases between them. The CDR3 is made up of 13 amino acids. CDR3 sequence (DNA): TGTGCCAGTAGTATGCGGATATCGGGTGGCTACACCTTC. Protein: CASSMRISGGYTF.

The chain couples TRBV6-6 to TRBJ1-4, with a tentative D call TRBD1 (6 bases). There are 15 residues in the CDR3. The germline CDR1 and CDR2 sequences are MNHNY and SVGAGI (reference sequence). Trimming cost V 5 bases and J 7 bases, with 17 bases left between them. In nucleotides, the CDR3 is TGTGCCAGCAGTCCGGTCGGGGGGGGCGGTGAAAAACTGTTTTTT. This gives the protein CASSPVGGGGEKLFF.

Only one count was recorded for this clone. V is TRBV5-1 and J is TRBJ2-2; 10 bases map to TRBD2. The CDR3 covers 16 residues. Germline V lookup: CDR1 SGHRS, CDR2 YFSETQ. V was clipped by 4 bases and J by 1 base; unmatched bases: 4. CDR3 nucleotide sequence: TGCGCCAGCAGCGCAAGACTAGCGGGGAACACCGGGGAGCTGTTTTTT. Encoded protein: CASSARLAGNTGELFF.

The chain carries TRBV7-9 and TRBJ1-2, with D unresolved. CDR3 length equals 15 residues. Germline-derived CDR1 and CDR2 are SEHNR and FQNEAQ (reference sequence). V shed 5 bases and J shed 4 bases, with 17 bases lying between them. CDR3 residues: CASSPAGLTLYGYTF. The CDR3, as DNA: TGTGCCAGCAGCCCCGCCGGGCTTACACTCTATGGCTACACCTTC.

The chain has TRBV7-9 and TRBJ1-4; 9 bases are a match to TRBD1. CDR1 is SEHNR, CDR2 FQNEAQ, per germline (reference sequence). This CDR3 spans 14 amino acids. J was trimmed by 12 bases and V by 5 bases; bases with no gene match: 10. The CDR3, as DNA: TGTGCCAGCAGCCTGGGACAGGGTATGGCGGAACTGTTTTTT. Protein product: CASSLGQGMAELFF. Full variable domain (missing parts from reference TRBV7-9 and TRBJ1-4): DTGVSQNPRHKITKRGQNVTFRCDPISEHNRLYWYRQTLGQGPEFLTYFQNEAQLEKSRLLSDRFSAERPKGSFSTLEIQRTEQGDSAMYLCASSLGQGMAELFFGSGTQLSVL.